This T cell receptor beta chain comes out of a study of T cell repertoires in cytomegalovirus infection. Study-level information: Shared public TCR beta signatures pointed to both CMV infection and a matching HLA type.

This clonotype was seen at least ten times. Its target is unknown. Study-wide results and limits: Summed frequency of public TCR beta families distinguished CMV carriers with the relevant HLA. Across the ex vivo response, the dominant clonotypes were HLA-C-restricted CMV-specific TCR beta clonotypes.

TCRdb analysed the reads with MiXCR anew, one entry per CDR3 protein. This table has approximately 700,000 distinct CDR3 sequences, about a third appearing once. This CDR3 has 20 amino acids. Trimming removed 6 bases from V and 0 bases from J; junction bases left unmatched: 17. Germline loops: CDR1 SGHVS, CDR2 FNYEAQ. This TCR was sampled from a human donor in good health (CMV status not recorded). Some clones in this sample may be carry-over from other donors' samples. Material: PBMCs. This chain links TRBV7-6 with TRBJ2-4; 10 nucleotides match TRBD1. The CDR3 DNA is TGTGCCAGCAGTCGATTTATTCCGGGACAGGGGCAACTAGCCAAAAACATTCAGTACTTC. Residues: CASSRFIPGQGQLAKNIQYF.